Only one count was recorded for the clone carrying this TCR beta chain. The data derive from a study of blood T cell repertoires in COVID-19. In the study overall: Acute and convalescent COVID-19 samples came from the United States, Italy and Spain.

Measured with immunoSEQ multiplex PCR; TCRdb has only the in-frame clones, and not every one. The sample records nearly 110,000 clones, 84% being singletons. Germline V lookup: CDR1 MNHEY, CDR2 SMNVEV (reference sequence). The CDR3 consists of 15 residues. This sequence originates from a human donor in a cohort sampled during active COVID-19. The sample consisted of peripheral blood. The V gene is TRBV27, the J gene TRBJ2-5, with D tentatively TRBD2 (5 bases). The DNA end is a closer match to TRBJ2-7, so the J assignment may be wrong. The CDR3 protein is CASSLSGISGYEQYF. CDR3 bases: TGTGCCAGCAGTTTATCAGGCATCAGCGGTTACGAGCAGTACTTC.